Shown below are 9 T cell receptor beta chains from a single sample sequenced in a study of blood T cell repertoires in COVID-19. Generated by immunoSEQ multiplex PCR, the TCRdb table keeps only in-frame clones and is missing some. The repertoire consists of roughly 220,000 clones, with roughly 83% occurring once and the leading ten covering 1.3%. The sample consisted of PBMCs or T cells enriched from blood (not recorded which). These receptors originate from a woman aged 35 to 49 with acute COVID-19.

This clone appeared once. Other DNA sequences from this sample encode an identical CDR3 as well. The chain is built from TRBV3-1 (or the pseudogene TRBV3-2) and TRBJ1-5; D unresolved. Looked up from germline, CDR1 is LGHDT and CDR2 is YNNKEL (reference sequence). V was pared by 1 base and J by 4 bases, with 8 bases between. The CDR3 is made up of 14 amino acids. CDR3 amino acids: CASSQVGGNQPQHF. The CDR3 nucleotides are TGTGCCAGCAGCCAAGTCGGAGGGAATCAGCCCCAGCATTTT.

The J gene is TRBJ1-5, the V gene TRBV20-1, with D unclear. Trimming removed 3 bases at V and 0 bases at J, with 12 bases between. CDR3 length equals 15 residues. The V gene's germline CDR1 is DFQATT and CDR2 SNEGSKA (reference sequence). The DNA for the CDR3 is TGCAGTGCTAGTACGGCAGGAAATAGCAATCAGCCCCAGCATTTT. It specifies CSASTAGNSNQPQHF.

This clone was seen more than once but under ten times. The V call is TRBV6-5, the J call TRBJ2-3, with 10 nucleotides matching TRBD1. Germline lookup yields CDR1 MNHEY and CDR2 SVGAGI. V trimming: 6 bases; J trimming: 7 bases; junction bases outside the gene matches: 13. The length of the CDR3 is 16 residues. CDR3 DNA: TGTGCCAGCAGGTACCCCGGGACAGGGGCACAAAATACGCAGTATTTT. Translating it yields CASRYPGTGAQNTQYF.

The genes are TRBV5-4 and TRBJ2-7, with TRBD1 as a possible D gene (6 bases). Germline CDR1 reads SGHNT; CDR2 reads YYREEE (reference sequence). The CDR3 spans 15 residues. Trimming left V 1 base short and J 2 bases short, with 13 bases between. CDR3: CASSLTGTQTYEQYF. CDR3 bases: TGTGCCAGCAGCTTGACAGGGACACAAACCTACGAGCAGTACTTC.

J is TRBJ2-1 and V is TRBV5-6; 10 bases map to TRBD2. With V trimmed by 1 base and J by 4 bases, 2 bases remained unmatched. Germline V CDR1 and CDR2: SGHDT, YYEEEE. The CDR3 contains 15 residues. CDR3 in DNA: TGTGCCAGCAGCTTGCTAGCGGGGGTGTACAATGAGCAGTTCTTC. The encoded protein is CASSLLAGVYNEQFF.

As for this clone: Distinct nucleotide sequences in the sample also encode this CDR3. The chain has TRBV30 and TRBJ1-3, with TRBD1 as a possible D gene (5 bases). From germline, CDR1 is GTSNPN and CDR2 SVGIG (reference sequence). The CDR3 totals 14 residues. V was shortened by 0 bases and J by 1 base, with 7 bases between the two germline ends. CDR3 bases: TGTGCCTGGAGTGTGGGGGGGTCTGGAAACACCATATATTTT. Its translation: CAWSVGGSGNTIYF. Combining the CDR3 with reference TRBV30 and TRBJ1-3 gives the whole variable domain SQTIHQWPATLVQPVGSPLSLECTVEGTSNPNLYWYRQAAGRGLQLLFYSVGIGQISSEVPQNLSASRPQDRQFILSSKKLLLSDSGFYLCAWSVGGSGNTIYFGEGSWLTVV.

The V and J genes are TRBV19 and TRBJ2-1, with a weak D call TRBD2 (5 bases). Germline V lookup: CDR1 LNHDA, CDR2 SQIVND (reference sequence). V dropped 9 bases and J dropped 3 bases, with 24 bases sitting between them. This CDR3 has 17 residues. In DNA, the CDR3 is TGTGCCAGCAAAGGCTTGAACCGGGATCAGAACTACAATGAGCAGTTCTTC. Its translation: CASKGLNRDQNYNEQFF.

CDR3 sequence (DNA): TGTGCCAGCAGCTTAGTACAGGGGGAAAAACTGTTTTTT. It yields the protein CASSLVQGEKLFF. This sequence joins TRBV7-2 and TRBJ1-4, with 7 bases fitting TRBD1. The CDR3 extends over 13 amino acids. V shed 1 base and J 8 bases; nucleotides not matched to a gene: 1. Per germline, CDR1 SGHTA and CDR2 FQGNSA.

J is TRBJ2-1 and V is TRBV7-2, with TRBD2 matching over 13 bases. V lost 1 base and J lost 6; bases outside the gene matches: 3. In germline, CDR1 is SGHTA, CDR2 FQGNSA. The CDR3 runs 16 residues. The CDR3 loop reads CASSLVTSGGFNEQFF. CDR3 nucleotide sequence: TGTGCCAGCAGCTTAGTGACTAGCGGGGGGTTCAATGAGCAGTTCTTC.